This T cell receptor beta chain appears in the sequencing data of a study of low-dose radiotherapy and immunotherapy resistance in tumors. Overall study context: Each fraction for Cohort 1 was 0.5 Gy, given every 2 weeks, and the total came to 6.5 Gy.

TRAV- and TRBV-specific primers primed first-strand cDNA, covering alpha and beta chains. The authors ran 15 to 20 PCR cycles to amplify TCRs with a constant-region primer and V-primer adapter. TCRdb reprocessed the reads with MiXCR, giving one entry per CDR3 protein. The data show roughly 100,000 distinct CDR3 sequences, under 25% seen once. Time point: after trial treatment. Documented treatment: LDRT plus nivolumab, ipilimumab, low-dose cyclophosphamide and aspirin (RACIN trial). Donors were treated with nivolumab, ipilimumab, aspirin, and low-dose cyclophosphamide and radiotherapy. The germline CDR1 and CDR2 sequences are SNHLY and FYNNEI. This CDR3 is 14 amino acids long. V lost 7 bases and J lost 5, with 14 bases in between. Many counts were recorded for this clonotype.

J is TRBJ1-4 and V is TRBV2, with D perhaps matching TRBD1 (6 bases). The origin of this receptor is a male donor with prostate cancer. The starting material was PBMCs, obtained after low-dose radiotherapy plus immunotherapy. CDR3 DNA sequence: TGTGCCAGCATGAGAGGGGGGTCGAATGAAAAACTGTTTTTT. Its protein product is CASMRGGSNEKLFF.